One and the same sample provided the 19 T cell receptor beta chains below, sequenced in a study of shared T cell receptors in the human thymus. Measured with immunoSEQ multiplex PCR; TCRdb has only the in-frame clones, and not every one. The repertoire has 650,000 to 950,000 clones, 70% to 90% of them found once; the top ten carry more than 0.008%. These data also formed part of another study, on human thymus T cells.

Material: thymocytes. The receptors were gathered from a girl under three years old with a congenital heart defect.

This chain uses TRBV18 with TRBJ1-2; D not resolved. The CDR3 contains 16 residues. Per germline, CDR1 KGHSH and CDR2 LQKENI. V was pared by 3 bases and J by 4 bases, with 18 bases between. CDR3 region: CASSPTGVRSFYGYTF. The CDR3, as DNA: TGTGCCAGCTCACCGACCGGGGTACGTTCCTTCTATGGCTACACCTTC.

The V gene is TRBV6-1, the J gene TRBJ2-2, with 7 bases lining up with TRBD1. Germline assignment: CDR1 MNHNS and CDR2 SASEGT. The CDR3 has 18 amino acids. V dropped 0 bases and J dropped 2; count of bases not matched to a gene: 9. CDR3 bases: TGTGCCAGCAGTGAAGCCACAGGGGCGAACCTCAACACCGGGGAGCTGTTTTTT. This translates into CASSEATGANLNTGELFF.

The chain employs TRBV28 and TRBJ1-2, with unresolved D. V lost 6 bases to trimming and J lost 8 bases, with 16 bases between them. CDR1 and CDR2 from the germline V gene are MDHEN and SYDVKM. CDR3 size: 13 residues. This CDR3 reads CASRLGGLGGYTF. CDR3 DNA sequence: TGTGCCAGCAGACTTGGAGGGTTGGGGGGCTACACCTTC.

This chain links TRBV7-9 with TRBJ1-4; 10 bases agree with TRBD1. Germline values: CDR1 SEHNR, CDR2 FQNEAQ (reference sequence). The CDR3 sequence is 15 residues long. Unmatched junction bases numbered 9, after V lost 5 bases and J lost 9 bases. The DNA for the CDR3 is TGTGCCAGCAGCCAGTACGGGACAGGGGATCAAAAACTGTTTTTT. Protein sequence: CASSQYGTGDQKLFF.

This sequence joins TRBV5-4 and TRBJ2-2, with 8 bases aligning to TRBD1. CDR1 and CDR2 (germline): SGHNT, YYREEE (reference sequence). The CDR3 is 17 residues long. V lost 4 bases and J lost 5; bases outside the gene matches: 13. In DNA form, the CDR3 reads TGTGCCAGCAGCCGCTCCAGGACAGGGCTGAGGACCGGGGAGCTGTTTTTT. This sequence encodes CASSRSRTGLRTGELFF.

V usage is TRBV13 and J usage is TRBJ1-1; weak D call: TRBD1 (6 bases). CDR3 length: 13 amino acids. Germline V lookup: CDR1 PRHDT, CDR2 FYEKMQ (reference sequence). The ends were cut back, 8 bases at V and 4 bases at J, with 14 bases in the middle. In DNA, the CDR3 is TGTGCCAGCCCTTCGGAAGGGGGCACTGAAGCTTTCTTT. Protein: CASPSEGGTEAFF.

This clone showed up just a few times. This sequence joins TRBV15 and TRBJ2-3; D is possibly TRBD2 (5 bases). Trimming removed 8 bases at V and 0 bases at J, with 12 bases between. The CDR3 length is 14 residues. The germline V gene encodes CDR1 LNHNV and CDR2 YYDKDF (reference sequence). The CDR3 DNA sequence: TGTGCCACCGCCCGGGGAGAAAGCACAGATACGCAGTATTTT. Protein product: CATARGESTDTQYF.

J is TRBJ1-6 and V is TRBV4-2; a possible D gene is TRBD1 (5 bases). From germline, CDR1 is LGHNA and CDR2 YNFKEQ. This CDR3 contains 16 residues. Trimming stripped 4 bases from V and 6 bases from J, with 16 bases between. For the CDR3, the DNA is TGTGCCAGCAGCCTACCCCCGTGGGGGGGTAATTCACCCCTCCACTTT. Amino acids: CASSLPPWGGNSPLHF.

The V and J genes are TRBV5-6 and TRBJ1-2; 8 nucleotides agree with TRBD1. V lost 3 bases, J lost 6 bases, and 4 bases stayed unmatched. The germline CDR1 and CDR2 sequences are SGHDT and YYEEEE. The CDR3 is made up of 13 amino acids. The CDR3 sequence is CASSSRTGNGYTF. The CDR3 DNA sequence: TGTGCCAGCAGCTCCCGGACAGGGAATGGCTACACCTTC.

The chain recombines TRBV5-1 with TRBJ2-6, with D perhaps matching TRBD2 (6 bases). V lost 4 bases and J 1 base, leaving 6 bases between the germline ends. The CDR3 spans 14 residues. Germline V gives CDR1 SGHRS, CDR2 YFSETQ. The DNA of the CDR3 is TGCGCCAGCAGCGGAGGGTCTGGGGCCAACGTCCTGACTTTC. Residues: CASSGGSGANVLTF.

This chain links TRBV10-3 with TRBJ1-2, with TRBD1 identical over 9 bases. The CDR3 length is 13 residues. Germline V lookup: CDR1 ENHRY, CDR2 SYGVKD. The junction had 8 bases not matched to a gene; V was cut back by 7 bases and J by 8 bases. CDR3 sequence reads: CAIKIDRGTGYTF. In nucleotides, the CDR3 is TGTGCCATCAAAATCGACAGGGGGACCGGCTACACCTTC.

Here the CDR3 reads CASSLGPSGTARNQPQHF. Written as DNA, the CDR3 is TGTGCCAGCAGCTTAGGTCCATCCGGGACAGCGAGAAATCAGCCCCAGCATTTT. The gene calls are TRBV11-3 and TRBJ1-5; the match to TRBD1 covers 7 bases. The CDR3 length is 18 residues. The ends lost 1 base at V and 4 bases at J; junction bases unmatched: 13. Germline V lookup: CDR1 SGHNT, CDR2 YENEEA.

The chain combines TRBV18 with TRBJ2-1; TRBD2 is a possible D gene (5 bases). CDR3 length equals 13 residues. Germline CDR1 and CDR2: KGHSH and LQKENI. The V end lost 5 bases, the J end lost 9 bases, and 14 bases lay between the germline ends. The CDR3 loop is CASSEVISGEQFF. The CDR3 DNA follows: TGTGCCAGCTCAGAAGTGATCAGCGGTGAGCAGTTCTTC.

The chain's CDR3 is CASSSGGQSEKLFF. CDR3 bases: TGTGCCAGCAGCTCAGGGGGACAGAGTGAAAAACTGTTTTTT. V is TRBV7-6 and J is TRBJ1-4; 7 positions match TRBD1. The CDR3 length is 14 residues. In germline, CDR1 is SGHVS, CDR2 FNYEAQ. Unmatched junction bases numbered 6, after V lost 4 bases and J lost 7 bases.

J is TRBJ1-1 and V is TRBV6-4, with D possibly being TRBD1 (5 bases). CDR3 length equals 11 residues. CDR1 and CDR2 from the germline V gene are MRHNA and SNTAGT. V lost 6 bases and J 10 bases, leaving 12 bases between the germline ends. The CDR3 bases are TGTGCCAGCAGGCAGGGTTATCGAGCTTTCTTT. Its translation is CASRQGYRAFF.

This chain joins TRBV4-2 and TRBJ1-1; TRBD1 aligns across 8 bases. CDR1 LGHNA and CDR2 YNFKEQ come from the germline V gene. With 3 bases clipped from V and 11 bases from J, the junction kept 5 bases outside the gene matches. CDR3 length: 12 amino acids. CDR3 loop: CASSHVNRGAFF. CDR3 in DNA: TGTGCCAGCAGCCATGTAAACAGGGGGGCTTTCTTT.

This clone was recorded once. The gene calls are TRBV13 and TRBJ2-7, with 9 bases fitting TRBD1. Germline CDR1 and CDR2: PRHDT and FYEKMQ (reference sequence). The CDR3 has 21 residues. The V segment lost 5 bases and the J segment 1 base; nucleotides outside the gene matches: 24. The CDR3 loop reads CASSTGEAGPLAGTGSYEQYF. For the CDR3, the DNA is TGTGCCAGCAGCACGGGAGAGGCAGGTCCGTTGGCCGGGACAGGGTCCTACGAGCAGTACTTC.

V and J are TRBV9 and TRBJ1-1; 8 bases are a match to TRBD1. V was clipped by 0 bases and J by 5 bases; unmatched bases: 9. The CDR3 consists of 16 residues. Germline CDR1 SGDLS, CDR2 YYNGEE. CDR3 amino acids: CASSVGRGRGKTEAFF. DNA for the CDR3: TGTGCCAGCAGCGTAGGCAGGGGGCGTGGGAAGACTGAAGCTTTCTTT.

This clone was counted once. The CDR3 coding sequence is TGTGCCAGCAGCCGCTCCGCGCGGGTGCACAACCCGACGGATGAGCAGTTCTTC. Translation: CASSRSARVHNPTDEQFF. The genes are TRBV5-6 and TRBJ2-1; D is perhaps TRBD2 (5 bases). Trimming pared 4 bases from V and 8 bases from J, leaving 28 bases between. The germline V gene has CDR1 SGHDT and CDR2 YYEEEE. The CDR3 sequence is 18 residues long.